This T cell receptor beta chain was sequenced in a study of siplizumab effects on memory and regulatory T cells. CDR1 and CDR2 from the germline V gene are SGHAT and FQNNGV. This CDR3 has 15 residues. The junction had 5 bases not matched to a gene; V was cut back by 3 bases and J by 2 bases. TCRdb's copy holds only in-frame clones and misses some; the assay was immunoSEQ multiplex PCR. This sample has roughly 60,000 clones, with approximately 93% found just once. Details on this clone: Its antigen is as yet unknown.

Study-wide findings and caveats: Versus 25% to 30% in controls, the mappable alloreactive CD4+ clones averaged roughly 69% Treg-derived with siplizumab. Apparently key alloresponse contributors, naive T cells also seemed more diverse than memory cells. Naive versus memory phenotype went unassigned for roughly 80-96% of proliferating CD4+ or CD8+ clones. Suppressive function of proliferating Tregs from siplizumab cultures was not confirmed.

The sequence derives from a human donor in good health. The rearrangement uses TRBV11-2 and TRBJ2-7, with 9 nucleotides matching TRBD2. The specimen sequenced was CD8+ T cells sorted from blood. The CDR3 is CASSLGLARTYEQYF. As DNA, the CDR3 is TGTGCCAGCAGCTTGGGACTAGCTCGTACCTACGAGCAGTACTTC.